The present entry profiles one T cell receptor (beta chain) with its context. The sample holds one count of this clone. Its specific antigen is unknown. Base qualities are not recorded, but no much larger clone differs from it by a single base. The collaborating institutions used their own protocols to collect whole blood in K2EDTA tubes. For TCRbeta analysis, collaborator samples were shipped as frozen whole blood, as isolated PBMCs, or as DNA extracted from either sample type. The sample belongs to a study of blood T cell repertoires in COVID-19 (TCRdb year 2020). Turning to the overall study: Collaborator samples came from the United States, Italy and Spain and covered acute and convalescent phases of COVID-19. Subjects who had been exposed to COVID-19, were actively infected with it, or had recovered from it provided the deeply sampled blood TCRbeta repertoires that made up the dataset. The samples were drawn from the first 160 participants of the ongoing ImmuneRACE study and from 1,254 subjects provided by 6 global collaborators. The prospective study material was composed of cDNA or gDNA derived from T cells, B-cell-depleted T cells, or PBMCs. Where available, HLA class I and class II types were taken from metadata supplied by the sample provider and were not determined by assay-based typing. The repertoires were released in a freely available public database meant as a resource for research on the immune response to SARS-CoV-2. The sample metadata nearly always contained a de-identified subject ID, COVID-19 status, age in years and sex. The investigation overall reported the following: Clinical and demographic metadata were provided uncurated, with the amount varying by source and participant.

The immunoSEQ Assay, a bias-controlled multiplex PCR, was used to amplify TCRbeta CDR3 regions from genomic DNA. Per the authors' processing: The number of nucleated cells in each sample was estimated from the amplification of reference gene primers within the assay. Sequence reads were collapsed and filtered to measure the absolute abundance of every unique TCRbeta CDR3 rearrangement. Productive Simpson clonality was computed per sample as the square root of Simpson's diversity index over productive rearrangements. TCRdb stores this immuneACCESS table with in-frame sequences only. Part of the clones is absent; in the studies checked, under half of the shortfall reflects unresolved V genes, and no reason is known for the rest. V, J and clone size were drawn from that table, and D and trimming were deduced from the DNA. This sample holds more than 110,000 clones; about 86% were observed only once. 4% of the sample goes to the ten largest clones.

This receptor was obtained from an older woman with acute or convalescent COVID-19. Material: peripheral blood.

The CDR3 amino acid sequence is: CATRYMGGRISGTEAFF. The DNA is TGTGCCACCAGGTATATGGGAGGGAGGATATCGGGGACTGAAGCTTTCTTT. The sequence links TRBV10-3 to TRBJ1-1; no D gene can be assigned with confidence. V loses 10 bases of germline sequence and J loses 5 bases, and the interval between the two ends is 29 bases. In the germline V gene, CDR1 corresponds to ENHRY and CDR2 to SYGVKD. From the cysteine through the phenylalanine, the CDR3 covers 17 amino acids. The retained sequence is limited to the CDR3, 51 bases, with the frame set at the first base.